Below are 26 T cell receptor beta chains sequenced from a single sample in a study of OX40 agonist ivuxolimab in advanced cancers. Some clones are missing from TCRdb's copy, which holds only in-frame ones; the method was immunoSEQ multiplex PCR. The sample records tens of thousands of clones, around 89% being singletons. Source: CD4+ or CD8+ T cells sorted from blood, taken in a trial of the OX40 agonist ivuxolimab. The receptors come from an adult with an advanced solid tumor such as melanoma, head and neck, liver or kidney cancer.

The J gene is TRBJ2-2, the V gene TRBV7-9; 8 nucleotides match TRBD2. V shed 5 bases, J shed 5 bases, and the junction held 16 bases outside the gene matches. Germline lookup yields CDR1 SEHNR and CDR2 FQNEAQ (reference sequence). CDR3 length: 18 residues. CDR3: CASSRIGGGGRKTGELFF. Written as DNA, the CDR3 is TGTGCCAGCAGCCGAATTGGTGGCGGCGGGAGGAAAACCGGGGAGCTGTTTTTT.

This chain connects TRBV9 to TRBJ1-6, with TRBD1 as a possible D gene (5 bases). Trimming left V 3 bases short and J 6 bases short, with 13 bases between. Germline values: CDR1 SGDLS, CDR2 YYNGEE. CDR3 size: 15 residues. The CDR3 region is CASSAEGNPNSPLHF. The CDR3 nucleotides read TGTGCCAGCAGCGCAGAGGGGAATCCTAATTCACCCCTCCACTTT.

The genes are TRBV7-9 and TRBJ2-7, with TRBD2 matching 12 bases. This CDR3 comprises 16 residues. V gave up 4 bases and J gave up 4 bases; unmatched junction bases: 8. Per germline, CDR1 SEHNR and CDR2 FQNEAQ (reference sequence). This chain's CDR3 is CASSSPGLAGSYEQYF. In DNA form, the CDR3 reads TGTGCCAGCAGCTCCCCGGGACTAGCGGGCTCTTACGAGCAGTACTTC.

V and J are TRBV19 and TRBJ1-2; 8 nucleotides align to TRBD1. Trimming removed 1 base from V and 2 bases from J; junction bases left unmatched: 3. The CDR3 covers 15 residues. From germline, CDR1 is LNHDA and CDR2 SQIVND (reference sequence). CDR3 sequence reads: CASSIGNRGNYGYTF. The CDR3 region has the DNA TGTGCCAGTAGTATAGGGAACAGGGGGAACTATGGCTACACCTTC.

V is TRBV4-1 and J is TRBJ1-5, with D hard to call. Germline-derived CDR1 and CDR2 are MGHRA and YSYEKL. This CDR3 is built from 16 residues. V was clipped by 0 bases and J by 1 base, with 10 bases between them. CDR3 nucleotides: TGCGCCAGCAGCCAAGACCCCGGGTTAAGCAATCAGCCCCAGCATTTT. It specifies CASSQDPGLSNQPQHF.

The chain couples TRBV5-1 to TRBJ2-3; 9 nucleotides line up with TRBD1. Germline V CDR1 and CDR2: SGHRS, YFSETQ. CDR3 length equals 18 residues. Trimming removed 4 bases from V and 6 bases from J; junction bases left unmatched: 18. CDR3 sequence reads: CASSVNSWDRELVDTQYF. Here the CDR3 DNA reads TGCGCCAGCAGCGTAAACTCCTGGGACAGGGAGCTTGTGGATACGCAGTATTTT.

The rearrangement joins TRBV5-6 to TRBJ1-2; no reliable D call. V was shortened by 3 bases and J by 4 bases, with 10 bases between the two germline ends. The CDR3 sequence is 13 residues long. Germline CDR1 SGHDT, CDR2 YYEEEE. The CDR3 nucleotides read TGTGCCAGCAGCTCGGCGGACTTCTATGGCTACACCTTC. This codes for CASSSADFYGYTF.

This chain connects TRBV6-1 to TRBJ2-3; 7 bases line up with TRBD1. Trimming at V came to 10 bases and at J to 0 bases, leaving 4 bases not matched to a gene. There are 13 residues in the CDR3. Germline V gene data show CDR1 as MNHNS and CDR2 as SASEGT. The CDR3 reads CANRDRSTDTQYF. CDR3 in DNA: TGTGCCAACCGGGACAGAAGCACAGATACGCAGTATTTT.

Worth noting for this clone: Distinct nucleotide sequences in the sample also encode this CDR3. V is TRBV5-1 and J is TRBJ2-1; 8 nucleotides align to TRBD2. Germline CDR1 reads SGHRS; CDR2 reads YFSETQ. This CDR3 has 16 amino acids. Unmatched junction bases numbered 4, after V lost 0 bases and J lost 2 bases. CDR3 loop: CASSLAAGGPYNEQFF. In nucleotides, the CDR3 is TGCGCCAGCAGCTTGGCCGCGGGAGGACCCTACAATGAGCAGTTCTTC.

The CDR3 reads CAISESGTRQPQHF. CDR3 bases: TGTGCCATCAGTGAGTCAGGAACACGGCAGCCCCAGCATTTT. This sequence joins TRBV10-3 and TRBJ1-5, with no clear D. V lost 0 bases and J lost 7, with 10 bases in between. The V gene's germline CDR1 is ENHRY and CDR2 SYGVKD. The CDR3 runs to 14 residues.

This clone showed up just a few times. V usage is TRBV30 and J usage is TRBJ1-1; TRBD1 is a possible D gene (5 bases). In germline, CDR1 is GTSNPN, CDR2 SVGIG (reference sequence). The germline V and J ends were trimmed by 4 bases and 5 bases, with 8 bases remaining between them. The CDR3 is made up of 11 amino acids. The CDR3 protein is CAWTSGTEAFF. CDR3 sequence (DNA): TGTGCCTGGACCTCAGGGACTGAAGCTTTCTTT. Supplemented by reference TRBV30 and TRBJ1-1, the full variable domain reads SQTIHQWPATLVQPVGSPLSLECTVEGTSNPNLYWYRQAAGRGLQLLFYSVGIGQISSEVPQNLSASRPQDRQFILSSKKLLLSDSGFYLCAWTSGTEAFFGQGTRLTVV.

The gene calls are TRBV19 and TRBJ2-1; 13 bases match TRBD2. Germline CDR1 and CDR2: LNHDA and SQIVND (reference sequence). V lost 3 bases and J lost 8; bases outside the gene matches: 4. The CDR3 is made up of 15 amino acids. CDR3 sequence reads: CASSIPGTSGDEQFF. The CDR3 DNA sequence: TGTGCCAGTAGTATCCCCGGGACTAGCGGGGATGAGCAGTTCTTC.

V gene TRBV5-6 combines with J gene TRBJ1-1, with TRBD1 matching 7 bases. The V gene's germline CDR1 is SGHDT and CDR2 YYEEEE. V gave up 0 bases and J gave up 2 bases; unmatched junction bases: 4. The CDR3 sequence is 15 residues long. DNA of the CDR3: TGTGCCAGCAGCTTGGGAGGGACAGCTAACACTGAAGCTTTCTTT. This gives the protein CASSLGGTANTEAFF.

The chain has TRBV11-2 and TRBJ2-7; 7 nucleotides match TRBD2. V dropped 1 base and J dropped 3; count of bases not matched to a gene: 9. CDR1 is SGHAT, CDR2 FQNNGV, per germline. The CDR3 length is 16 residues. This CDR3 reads CASSLVLTASGYEQYF. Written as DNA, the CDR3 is TGTGCCAGCAGCTTAGTTTTAACGGCTAGCGGCTACGAGCAGTACTTC.

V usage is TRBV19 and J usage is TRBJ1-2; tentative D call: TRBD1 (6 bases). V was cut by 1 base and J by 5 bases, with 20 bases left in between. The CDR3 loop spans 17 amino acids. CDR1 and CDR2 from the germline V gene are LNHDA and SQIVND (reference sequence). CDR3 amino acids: CASSIGAGANYVYGYTF. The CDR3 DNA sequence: TGTGCCAGTAGTATAGGGGCAGGGGCGAACTACGTTTATGGCTACACCTTC.

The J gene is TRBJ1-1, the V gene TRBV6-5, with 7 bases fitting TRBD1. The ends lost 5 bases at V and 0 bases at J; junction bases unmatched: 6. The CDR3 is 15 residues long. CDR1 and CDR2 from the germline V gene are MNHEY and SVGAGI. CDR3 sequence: CASSPPQGLNTEAFF. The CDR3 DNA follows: TGTGCCAGCAGTCCCCCACAGGGGCTGAACACTGAAGCTTTCTTT.

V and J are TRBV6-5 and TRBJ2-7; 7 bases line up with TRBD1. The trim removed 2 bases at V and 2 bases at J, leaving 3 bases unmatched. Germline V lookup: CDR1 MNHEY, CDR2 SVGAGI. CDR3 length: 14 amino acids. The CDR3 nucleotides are TGTGCCAGCAGTTACGGGCAGGGGGCCTACGAGCAGTACTTC. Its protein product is CASSYGQGAYEQYF.

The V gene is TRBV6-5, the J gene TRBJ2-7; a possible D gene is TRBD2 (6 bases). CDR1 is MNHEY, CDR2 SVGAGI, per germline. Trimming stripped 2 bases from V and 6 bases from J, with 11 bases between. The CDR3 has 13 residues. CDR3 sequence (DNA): TGTGCCAGCAGTTACGGGGGGTCGGTCGAGCAGTACTTC. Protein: CASSYGGSVEQYF.

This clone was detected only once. This CDR3 reads CASSLRDSTDTQYF. In nucleotides, the CDR3 is TGTGCCAGCAGTTTAAGGGACTCCACAGATACGCAGTATTTT. The chain recombines TRBV27 with TRBJ2-3, with TRBD2 as a possible D gene (6 bases). The CDR3 contains 14 residues. Trimming removed 2 bases from V and 2 bases from J, with 8 bases in between. Germline V gives CDR1 MNHEY, CDR2 SMNVEV (reference sequence).

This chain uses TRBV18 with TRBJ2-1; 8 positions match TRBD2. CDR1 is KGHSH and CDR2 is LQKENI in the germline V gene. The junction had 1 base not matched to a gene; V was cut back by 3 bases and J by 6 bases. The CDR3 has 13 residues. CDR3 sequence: CASSPGTSNEQFF. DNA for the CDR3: TGTGCCAGCTCACCTGGGACTAGCAATGAGCAGTTCTTC.

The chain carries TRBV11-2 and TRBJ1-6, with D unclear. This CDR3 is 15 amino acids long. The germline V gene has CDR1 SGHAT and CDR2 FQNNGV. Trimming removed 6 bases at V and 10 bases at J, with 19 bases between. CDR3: CASRPPDGVGSPLHF. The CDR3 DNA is TGTGCCAGCAGACCGCCGGATGGGGTAGGGTCACCCCTCCACTTT.

CDR3 protein: CASSLVGARTEAFF. CDR3 coding DNA: TGTGCCAGCAGTTTAGTGGGGGCGAGGACTGAAGCTTTCTTT. The rearrangement links TRBV27 to TRBJ1-1; perhaps TRBD1 as D (6 bases). CDR1 is MNHEY, CDR2 SMNVEV, per germline (reference sequence). The length of the CDR3 is 14 residues. The ends were cut back, 2 bases at V and 5 bases at J, with 12 bases in the middle.

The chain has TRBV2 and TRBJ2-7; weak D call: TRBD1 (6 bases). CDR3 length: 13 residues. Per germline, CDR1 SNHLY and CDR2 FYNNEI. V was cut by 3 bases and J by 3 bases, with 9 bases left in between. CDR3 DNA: TGTGCCAGCAGTGATGGCAGGGGCTACGAGCAGTACTTC. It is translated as CASSDGRGYEQYF.

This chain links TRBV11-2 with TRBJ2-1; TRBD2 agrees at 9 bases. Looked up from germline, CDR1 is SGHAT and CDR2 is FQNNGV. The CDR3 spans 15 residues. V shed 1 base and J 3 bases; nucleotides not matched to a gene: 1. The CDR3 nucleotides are TGTGCCAGCAGCTTAGGACTAGCGGTCTACAATGAGCAGTTCTTC. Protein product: CASSLGLAVYNEQFF.

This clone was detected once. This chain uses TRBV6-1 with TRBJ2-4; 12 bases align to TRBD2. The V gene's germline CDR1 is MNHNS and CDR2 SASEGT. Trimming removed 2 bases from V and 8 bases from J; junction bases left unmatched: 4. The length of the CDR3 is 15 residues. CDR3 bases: TGTGCCAGCAGTGAAATTGCTAGCGGGGGGGACATTCAGTACTTC. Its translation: CASSEIASGGDIQYF.

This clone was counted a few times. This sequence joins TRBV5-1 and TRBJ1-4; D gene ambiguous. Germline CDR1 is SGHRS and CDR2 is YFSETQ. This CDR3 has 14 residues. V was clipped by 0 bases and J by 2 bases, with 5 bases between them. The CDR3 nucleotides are TGCGCCAGCAGCTTGGGGGCGACTAATGAAAAACTGTTTTTT. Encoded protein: CASSLGATNEKLFF. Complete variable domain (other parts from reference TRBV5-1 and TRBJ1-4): KAGVTQTPRYLIKTRGQQVTLSCSPISGHRSVSWYQQTPGQGLQFLFEYFSETQRNKGNFPGRFSGRQFSNSRSEMNVSTLELGDSALYLCASSLGATNEKLFFGSGTQLSVL.